The clone carrying this T cell receptor beta chain showed up just a few times. The antigen is not known. TCRdb processed the 5' RACE reads anew with MiXCR; each CDR3 protein has one entry. The repertoire has a few hundred thousand distinct CDR3 sequences, approximately 19% of them found once; the top ten carry around 21%. This CDR3 is 14 amino acids long. Germline V gene sequence: CDR1 LGHDT, CDR2 YNNKEL (reference sequence). V was clipped by 4 bases and J by 3 bases, with 13 bases between them. The data were obtained in a study of T-cell memory formation after mild COVID-19. Study findings and constraints: Contracting clones localized mainly to CM and EM when CD4+ and mainly to EMRA when CD8+. Researchers found some responding clones in pre-infection memory, a sign that cross-reactive memory joined. While clones contracting from day 15 to 85 were balanced between CD4 and CD8, later expanders leaned CD4+.

The gene calls are TRBV3-1 and TRBJ2-7, with D possibly being TRBD2 (5 bases). This TCR was recovered from a man between 18 and 35 years old who had mild COVID-19 (a few samples of this study predate the infection). Cell type and time point are not known. The sequenced sample was PBMCs or a T cell subset sorted from them (not recorded which). The CDR3 DNA sequence: TGTGCCAGCAGCCCTACTGGACGGGACTACGAGCAGTACGTC. It encodes CASSPTGRDYEQYV.